The source of this T cell receptor beta chain is a study of blood T cells in healthy people across ages. Overall study findings and caveats: A roughly linear age-dependent decrease characterized TCR beta diversity per million T cells.

PCR was performed a second time for 7 to 11 cycles using a sample-barcoded 5' primer and a J-beta primer mix. In TCRdb, the 5' RACE reads were re-called with MiXCR into one record per CDR3 protein. The sample has over 700,000 distinct CDR3 sequences, more than 20% seen once. With respect to this clonotype: Antigen: not known.

CDR3 length: 16 residues. CDR1 is LGHDT and CDR2 is YNNKEL in the germline V gene (reference sequence). The trim removed 4 bases at V and 2 bases at J, leaving 10 bases unmatched. This same sample was also taken into another study, of T cells of mothers and their children.

This receptor was obtained from a boy aged 5-17 years in good health. The rearrangement uses TRBV3-1 and TRBJ2-5, with 7 bases that match TRBD2. The sample consisted of blood. CDR3 region: CASSPMGAGLQETQYF. CDR3 DNA sequence: TGTGCCAGCAGCCCTATGGGAGCGGGGTTACAAGAGACCCAGTACTTC.